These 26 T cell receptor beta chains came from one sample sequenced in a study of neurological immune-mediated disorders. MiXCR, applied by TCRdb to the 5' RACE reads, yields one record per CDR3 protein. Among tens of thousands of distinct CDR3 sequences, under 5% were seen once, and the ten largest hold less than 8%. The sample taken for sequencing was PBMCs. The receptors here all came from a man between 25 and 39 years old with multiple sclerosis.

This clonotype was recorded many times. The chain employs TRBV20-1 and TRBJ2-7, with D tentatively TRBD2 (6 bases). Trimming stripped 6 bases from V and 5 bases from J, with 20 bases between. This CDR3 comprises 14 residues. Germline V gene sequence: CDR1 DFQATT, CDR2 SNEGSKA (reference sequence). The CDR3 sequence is CSATPGLRLNEQYF. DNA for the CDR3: TGCAGTGCAACCCCGGGACTCCGGTTGAACGAGCAGTACTTC.

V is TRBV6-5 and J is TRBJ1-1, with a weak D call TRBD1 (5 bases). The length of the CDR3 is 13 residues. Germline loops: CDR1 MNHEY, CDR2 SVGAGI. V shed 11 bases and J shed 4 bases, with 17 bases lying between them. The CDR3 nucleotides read TGTGCCTGCTCCCGGGGGATTGGCACTGAAGCTTTCTTT. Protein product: CACSRGIGTEAFF.

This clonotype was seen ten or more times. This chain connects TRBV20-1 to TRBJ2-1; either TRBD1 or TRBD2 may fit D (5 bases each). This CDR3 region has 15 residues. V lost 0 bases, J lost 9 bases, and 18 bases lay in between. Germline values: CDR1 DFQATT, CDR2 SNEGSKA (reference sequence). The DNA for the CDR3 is TGCAGTGCTAGAGATCAGCGGAGTTGGGGGTCTGAGCAGTTCTTC. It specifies CSARDQRSWGSEQFF.

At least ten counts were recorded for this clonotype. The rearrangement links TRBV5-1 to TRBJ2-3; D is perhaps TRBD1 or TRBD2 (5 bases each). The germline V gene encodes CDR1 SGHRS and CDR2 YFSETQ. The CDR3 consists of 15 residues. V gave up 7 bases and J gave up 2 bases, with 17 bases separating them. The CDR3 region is CASRAIEGNTDTQYF. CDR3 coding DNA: TGCGCCAGCCGCGCGATCGAGGGGAACACAGATACGCAGTATTTT.

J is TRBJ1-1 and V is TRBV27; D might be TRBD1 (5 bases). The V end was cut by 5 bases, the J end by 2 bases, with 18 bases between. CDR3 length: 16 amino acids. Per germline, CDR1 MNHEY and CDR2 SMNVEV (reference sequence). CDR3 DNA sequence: TGTGCCAGCAGTCCCCCCGGGGAGGGGCCCAACACTGAAGCTTTCTTT. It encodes CASSPPGEGPNTEAFF.

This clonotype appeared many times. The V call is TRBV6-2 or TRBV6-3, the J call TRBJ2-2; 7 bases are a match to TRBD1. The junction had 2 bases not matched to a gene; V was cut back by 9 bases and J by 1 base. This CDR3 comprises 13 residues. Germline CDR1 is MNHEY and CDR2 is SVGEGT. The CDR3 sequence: CASRQGNTGELFF. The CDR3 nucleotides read TGTGCCAGTCGACAGGGGAACACCGGGGAGCTGTTTTTT.

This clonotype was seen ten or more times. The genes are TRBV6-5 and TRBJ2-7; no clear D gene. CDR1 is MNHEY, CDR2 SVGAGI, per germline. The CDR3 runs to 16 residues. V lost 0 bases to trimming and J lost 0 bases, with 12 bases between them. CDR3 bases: TGTGCCAGCAGTTACTCGATTGAAGGAAGCTCCTACGAGCAGTACTTC. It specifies CASSYSIEGSSYEQYF.

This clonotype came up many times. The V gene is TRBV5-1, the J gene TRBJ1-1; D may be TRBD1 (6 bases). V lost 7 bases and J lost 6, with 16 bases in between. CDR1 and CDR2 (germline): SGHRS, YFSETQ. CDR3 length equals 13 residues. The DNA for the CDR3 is TGCGCCAGCTGCAGACAGGACTGCTCTGAAGCTTTCTTT. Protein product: CASCRQDCSEAFF. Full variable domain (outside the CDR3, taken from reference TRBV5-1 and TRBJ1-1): KAGVTQTPRYLIKTRGQQVTLSCSPISGHRSVSWYQQTPGQGLQFLFEYFSETQRNKGNFPGRFSGRQFSNSRSEMNVSTLELGDSALYLCASCRQDCSEAFFGQGTRLTVV.

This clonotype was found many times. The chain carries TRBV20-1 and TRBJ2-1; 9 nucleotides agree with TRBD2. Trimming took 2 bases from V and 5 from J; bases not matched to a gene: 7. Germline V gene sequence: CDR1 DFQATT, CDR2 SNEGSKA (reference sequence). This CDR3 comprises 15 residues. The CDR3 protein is CSARRLAGTNNEQFF. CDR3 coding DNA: TGCAGTGCTAGAAGGCTAGCGGGGACTAACAATGAGCAGTTCTTC.

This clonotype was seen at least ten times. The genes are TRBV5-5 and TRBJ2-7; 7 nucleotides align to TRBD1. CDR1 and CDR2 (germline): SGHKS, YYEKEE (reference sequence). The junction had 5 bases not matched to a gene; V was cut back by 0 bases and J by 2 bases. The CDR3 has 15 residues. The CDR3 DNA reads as TGTGCCAGCAGCTTGGACTGGACAGGCACCTACGAGCAGTACTTC. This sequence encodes CASSLDWTGTYEQYF.

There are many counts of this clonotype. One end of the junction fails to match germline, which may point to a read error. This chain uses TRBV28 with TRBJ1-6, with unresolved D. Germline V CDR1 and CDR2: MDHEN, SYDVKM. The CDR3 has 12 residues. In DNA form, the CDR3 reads TGTGCCAGCAGTTTATTGTATTCACCCCTCAACTTT. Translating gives CASSLLYSPLNF.

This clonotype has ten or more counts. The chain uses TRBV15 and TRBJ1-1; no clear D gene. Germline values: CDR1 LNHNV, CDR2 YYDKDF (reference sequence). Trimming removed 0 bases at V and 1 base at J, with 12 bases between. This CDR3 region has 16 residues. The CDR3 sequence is CATSRDLARPNTEAFF. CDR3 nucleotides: TGTGCCACCAGCAGAGATCTGGCCAGACCGAACACTGAAGCTTTCTTT.

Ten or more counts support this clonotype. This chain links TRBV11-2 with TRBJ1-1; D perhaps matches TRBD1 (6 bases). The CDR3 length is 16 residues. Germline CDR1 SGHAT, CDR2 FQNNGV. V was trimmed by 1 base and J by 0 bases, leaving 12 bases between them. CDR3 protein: CASSLALDSMNTEAFF. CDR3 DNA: TGTGCCAGCAGCTTAGCCCTGGACAGCATGAACACTGAAGCTTTCTTT.

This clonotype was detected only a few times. Here the CDR3 reads CASSLGRGGHTEAFF. In DNA form, the CDR3 reads TGTGCCAGCAGCTTGGGAAGAGGGGGCCACACTGAAGCTTTCTTT. The V gene is TRBV5-5, the J gene TRBJ1-1, with 7 nucleotides matching TRBD1. Germline V CDR1 and CDR2: SGHKS, YYEKEE (reference sequence). With V trimmed by 0 bases and J by 3 bases, 5 bases remained unmatched. The CDR3 is made up of 15 amino acids.

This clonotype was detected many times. CDR3 sequence (DNA): TGCGCCAGCAGCCACAATCAGATGAACACTGAAGCTTTCTTT. This gives the protein CASSHNQMNTEAFF. This sequence joins TRBV4-1 and TRBJ1-1; D gene unclear. Germline V gene lookup returns CDR1 MGHRA and CDR2 YSYEKL. The CDR3 length is 14 residues. Trimming cost V 3 bases and J 0 bases, with 8 bases left between them.

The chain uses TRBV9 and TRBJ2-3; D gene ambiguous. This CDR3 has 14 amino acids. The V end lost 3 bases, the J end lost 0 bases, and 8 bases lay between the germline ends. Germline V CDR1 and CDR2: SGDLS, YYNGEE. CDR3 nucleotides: TGTGCCAGCAGCGCCGGCACTAGCACAGATACGCAGTATTTT. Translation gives CASSAGTSTDTQYF.

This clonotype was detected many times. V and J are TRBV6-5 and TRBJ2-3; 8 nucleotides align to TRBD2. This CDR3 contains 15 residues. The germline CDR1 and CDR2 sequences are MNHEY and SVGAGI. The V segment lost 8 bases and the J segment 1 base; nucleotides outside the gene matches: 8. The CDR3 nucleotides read TGTGCCAGCGGGCCACGGGGGGGCGGCACAGATACGCAGTATTTT. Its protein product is CASGPRGGGTDTQYF.

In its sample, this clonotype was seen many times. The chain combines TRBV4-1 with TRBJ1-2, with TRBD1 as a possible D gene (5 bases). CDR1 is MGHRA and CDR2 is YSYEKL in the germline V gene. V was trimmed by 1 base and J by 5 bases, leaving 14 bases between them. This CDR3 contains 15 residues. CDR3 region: CASSQGGTPPYGYTF. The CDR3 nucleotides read TGCGCCAGCAGCCAAGGGGGGACTCCGCCATATGGCTACACCTTC.

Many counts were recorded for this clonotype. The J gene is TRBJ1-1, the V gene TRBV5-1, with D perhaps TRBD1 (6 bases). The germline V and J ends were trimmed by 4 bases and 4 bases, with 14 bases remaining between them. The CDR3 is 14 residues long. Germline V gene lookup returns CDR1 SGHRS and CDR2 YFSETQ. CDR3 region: CASSLTGPGTEAFF. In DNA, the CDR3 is TGCGCCAGCAGCCTGACAGGCCCAGGCACTGAAGCTTTCTTT.

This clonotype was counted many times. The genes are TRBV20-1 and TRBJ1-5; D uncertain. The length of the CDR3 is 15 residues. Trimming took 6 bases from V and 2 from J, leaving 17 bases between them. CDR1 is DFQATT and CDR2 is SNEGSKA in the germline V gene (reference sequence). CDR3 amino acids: CSANDPARRNQPQHF. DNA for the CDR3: TGCAGTGCCAATGACCCGGCTCGCCGCAATCAGCCCCAGCATTTT.

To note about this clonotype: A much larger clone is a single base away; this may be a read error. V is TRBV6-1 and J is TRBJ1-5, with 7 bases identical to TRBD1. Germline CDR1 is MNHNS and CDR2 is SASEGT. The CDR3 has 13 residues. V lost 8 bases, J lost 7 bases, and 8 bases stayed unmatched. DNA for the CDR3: TGTGCCAGCTCGGGACAGTCCCAACAGCCCCAGCATTTT. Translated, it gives CASSGQSQQPQHF.

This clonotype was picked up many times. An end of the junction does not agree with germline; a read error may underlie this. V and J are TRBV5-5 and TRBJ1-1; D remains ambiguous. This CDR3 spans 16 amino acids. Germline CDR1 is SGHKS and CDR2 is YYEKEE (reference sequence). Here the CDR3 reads CASRLDPSSRNTEAFF. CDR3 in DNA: TGTGCCAGCAGATTGGACCCCTCTAGTCGAAACACTGAAGCTTTCTTT.

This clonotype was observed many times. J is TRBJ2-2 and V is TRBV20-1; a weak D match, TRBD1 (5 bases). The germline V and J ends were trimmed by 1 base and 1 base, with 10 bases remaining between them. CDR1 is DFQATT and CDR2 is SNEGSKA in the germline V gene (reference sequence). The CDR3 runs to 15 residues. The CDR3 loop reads CSARAAGRNTGELFF. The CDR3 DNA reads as TGCAGTGCTAGAGCCGCAGGGCGGAACACCGGGGAGCTGTTTTTT.

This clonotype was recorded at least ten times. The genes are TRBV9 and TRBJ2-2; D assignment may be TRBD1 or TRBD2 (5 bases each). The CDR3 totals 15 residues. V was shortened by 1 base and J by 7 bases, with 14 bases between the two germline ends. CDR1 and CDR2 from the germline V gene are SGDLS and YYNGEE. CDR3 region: CASSVLGTAGGELFF. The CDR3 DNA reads TGTGCCAGCAGCGTATTGGGGACCGCCGGCGGGGAGCTGTTTTTT.

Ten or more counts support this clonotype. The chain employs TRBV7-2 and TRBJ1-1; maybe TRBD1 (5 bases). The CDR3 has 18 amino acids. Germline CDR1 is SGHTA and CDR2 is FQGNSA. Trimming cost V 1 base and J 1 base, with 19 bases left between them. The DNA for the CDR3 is TGTGCCAGCAGCTTAGTAGGAATTGAGACAGCTTGGAACACTGAAGCTTTCTTT. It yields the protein CASSLVGIETAWNTEAFF.

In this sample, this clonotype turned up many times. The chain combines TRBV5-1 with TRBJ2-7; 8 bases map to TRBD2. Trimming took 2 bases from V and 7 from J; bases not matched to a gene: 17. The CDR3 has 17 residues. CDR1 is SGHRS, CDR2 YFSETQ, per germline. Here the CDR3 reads CASSFVLTSEDAGEQYF. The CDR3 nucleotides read TGCGCCAGCAGCTTCGTACTGACTAGCGAGGACGCCGGGGAGCAGTACTTC. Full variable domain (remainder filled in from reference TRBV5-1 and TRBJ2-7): KAGVTQTPRYLIKTRGQQVTLSCSPISGHRSVSWYQQTPGQGLQFLFEYFSETQRNKGNFPGRFSGRQFSNSRSEMNVSTLELGDSALYLCASSFVLTSEDAGEQYFGPGTRLTVT.